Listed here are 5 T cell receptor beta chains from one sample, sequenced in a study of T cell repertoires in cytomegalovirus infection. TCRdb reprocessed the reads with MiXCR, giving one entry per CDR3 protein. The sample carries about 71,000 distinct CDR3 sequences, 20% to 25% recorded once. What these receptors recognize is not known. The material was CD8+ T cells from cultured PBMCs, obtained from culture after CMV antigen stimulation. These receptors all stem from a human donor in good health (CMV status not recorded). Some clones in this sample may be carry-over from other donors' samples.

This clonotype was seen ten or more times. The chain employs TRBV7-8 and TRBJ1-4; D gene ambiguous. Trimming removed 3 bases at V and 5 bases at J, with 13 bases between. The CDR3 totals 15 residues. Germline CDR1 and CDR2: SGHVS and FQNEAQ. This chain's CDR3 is CASSLDPVPNEKLFF. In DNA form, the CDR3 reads TGTGCCAGCAGCTTGGACCCTGTCCCCAATGAAAAACTGTTTTTT.

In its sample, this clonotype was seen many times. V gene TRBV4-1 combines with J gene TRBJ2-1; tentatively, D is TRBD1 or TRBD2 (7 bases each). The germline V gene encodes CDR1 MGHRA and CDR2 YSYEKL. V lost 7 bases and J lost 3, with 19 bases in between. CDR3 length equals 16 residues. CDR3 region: CASTHGRGLRYNEQFF. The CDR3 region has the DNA TGCGCCAGCACCCATGGGAGGGGGCTTCGCTACAATGAGCAGTTCTTC.

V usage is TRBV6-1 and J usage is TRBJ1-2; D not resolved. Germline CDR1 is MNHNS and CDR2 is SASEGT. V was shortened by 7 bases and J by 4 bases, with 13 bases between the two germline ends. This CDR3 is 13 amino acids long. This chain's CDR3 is CASKGRGGYGYTF. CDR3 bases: TGTGCCAGCAAAGGCAGAGGAGGCTATGGCTACACCTTC.

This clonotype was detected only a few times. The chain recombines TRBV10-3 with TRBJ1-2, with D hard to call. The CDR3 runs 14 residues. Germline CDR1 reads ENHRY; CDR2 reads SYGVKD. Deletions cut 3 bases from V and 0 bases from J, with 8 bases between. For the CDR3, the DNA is TGTGCCATCAGTGACCCCTCAGCTAACTATGGCTACACCTTC. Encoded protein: CAISDPSANYGYTF.

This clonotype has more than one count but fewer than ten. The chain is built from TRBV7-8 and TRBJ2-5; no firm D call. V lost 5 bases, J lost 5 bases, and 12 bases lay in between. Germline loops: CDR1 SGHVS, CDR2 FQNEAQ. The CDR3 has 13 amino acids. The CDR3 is CASSPPVGETQYF. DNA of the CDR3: TGTGCCAGCAGCCCCCCGGTTGGGGAGACCCAGTACTTC.